This entry lists 23 T cell receptor beta chains sequenced from one sample in a study of blood T cell repertoires in COVID-19. Using immunoSEQ multiplex PCR, the repertoire was profiled, and TCRdb retains in-frame clones only, with some absent. The sample contains 100,000 to 150,000 clones, more than 65% of which appear only once. Sequences were obtained from peripheral blood. The source is a human donor in a cohort sampled during active COVID-19.

This clone has more than one count but fewer than ten. The rearrangement joins TRBV7-2 to TRBJ2-3, with 8 nucleotides matching TRBD2. Per germline, CDR1 SGHTA and CDR2 FQGNSA. V lost 1 base to trimming and J lost 2 bases; unmatched junction nucleotides: 8. This CDR3 region has 17 residues. The CDR3 sequence: CASSLVGVGGDTDTQYF. The CDR3 nucleotides read TGTGCCAGCAGCTTAGTCGGGGTCGGGGGGGACACAGATACGCAGTATTTT.

The rearrangement joins TRBV3-1 (or the pseudogene TRBV3-2) to TRBJ1-2, with a weak D call TRBD1 (5 bases). Germline V gene lookup returns CDR1 LGHDT and CDR2 YNNKEL (reference sequence). Trimming shortened V by 5 bases and J by 6 bases, and 22 bases separated the two germline ends. The CDR3 has 16 amino acids. CDR3 bases: TGTGCCAGCAGCACCCCCTGGGGGGTGCCAATAAATGGCTACACCTTC. It codes for CASSTPWGVPINGYTF.

This clone was counted once. The chain employs TRBV7-2 and TRBJ1-1, with a weak D call TRBD1 (5 bases). With 4 bases removed from V and 4 bases from J, the gap between germline ends came to 10 bases. The CDR3 runs to 13 residues. The germline V gene encodes CDR1 SGHTA and CDR2 FQGNSA. The CDR3 region has the DNA TGTGCCAGCAGCTCGGCAGGGCCCACTGAAGCTTTCTTT. Its translation: CASSSAGPTEAFF. The full variable domain, rest sourced from reference TRBV7-2 and TRBJ1-1, is GAGVSQSPSNKVTEKGKDVELRCDPISGHTALYWYRQSLGQGLEFLIYFQGNSAPDKSGLPSDRFSAERTGGSVSTLTIQRTQQEDSAVYLCASSSAGPTEAFFGQGTRLTVV.

J is TRBJ1-4 and V is TRBV5-5; D is uncertain. The V gene's germline CDR1 is SGHKS and CDR2 YYEKEE (reference sequence). This CDR3 spans 11 amino acids. Trimming pared 0 bases from V and 11 bases from J, leaving 5 bases between. CDR3 DNA: TGTGCCAGCAGCTTGGGTCCTAAACTGTTTTTT. Translated: CASSLGPKLFF.

This chain uses TRBV3-1 (or the pseudogene TRBV3-2) with TRBJ2-5; 7 bases line up with TRBD1. The V segment lost 4 bases and the J segment 5 bases; nucleotides outside the gene matches: 7. There are 14 residues in the CDR3. Per germline, CDR1 LGHDT and CDR2 YNNKEL (reference sequence). The DNA for the CDR3 is TGTGCCAGCAGCCCAACCGGGACAGCGGAGACCCAGTACTTC. Translated: CASSPTGTAETQYF.

The V and J genes are TRBV4-1 and TRBJ2-3; the match to TRBD2 covers 15 bases. J was trimmed by 7 bases and V by 3 bases; bases with no gene match: 8. CDR1 is MGHRA and CDR2 is YSYEKL in the germline V gene. The CDR3 has 17 amino acids. The CDR3 is CASSQTGLAGGPHTQYF. CDR3 coding DNA: TGCGCCAGCAGCCAGACCGGACTAGCGGGGGGGCCTCATACGCAGTATTTT.

The gene calls are TRBV6-5 and TRBJ2-1; D perhaps matches TRBD1 (6 bases). The ends were cut back, 5 bases at V and 4 bases at J, with 12 bases in the middle. This CDR3 spans 14 amino acids. Germline V gene lookup returns CDR1 MNHEY and CDR2 SVGAGI. The CDR3 sequence: CASSTGQLYNEQFF. The DNA of the CDR3 is TGTGCCAGCAGTACCGGACAGCTATACAATGAGCAGTTCTTC.

This chain joins TRBV3-1 (or the pseudogene TRBV3-2) and TRBJ1-1; D is unclear. Trimming took off 0 bases at V and 6 bases at J, with 5 bases between the two ends. The germline V gene encodes CDR1 LGHDT and CDR2 YNNKEL (reference sequence). This CDR3 is 12 amino acids long. CDR3 nucleotide sequence: TGTGCCAGCAGCCAAGATAGATCTGAAGCTTTCTTT. Translated, it gives CASSQDRSEAFF.

This clone was counted ten times or more. This chain uses TRBV7-9 with TRBJ2-3; 11 positions match TRBD2. The CDR3 loop spans 18 amino acids. The germline V gene has CDR1 SEHNR and CDR2 FQNEAQ (reference sequence). V was pared by 0 bases and J by 2 bases, with 7 bases of the junction left unmatched. In DNA form, the CDR3 reads TGTGCCAGCAGCTTAGCGCGTCTAGCGGGAGGCTTCACAGATACGCAGTATTTT. As protein: CASSLARLAGGFTDTQYF.

This rearrangement joins TRBV11-2 to TRBJ2-7; no clear D. V shed 1 base and J shed 6 bases, with 13 bases lying between them. This CDR3 has 14 amino acids. CDR1 and CDR2 (germline): SGHAT, FQNNGV. The CDR3 DNA is TGTGCCAGCAGCTTAGTGCAGGCACTGGGCGAGCAGTACTTC. This translates into CASSLVQALGEQYF.

The gene calls are TRBV7-2 and TRBJ2-1, with a possible D match to TRBD2 (5 bases). The CDR3 is 12 residues long. Trimming cost V 4 bases and J 8 bases, with 9 bases left between them. Germline V lookup: CDR1 SGHTA, CDR2 FQGNSA. The CDR3 protein is CASSYLAHEQFF. The CDR3 region has the DNA TGTGCCAGCAGCTATCTAGCACATGAGCAGTTCTTC.

This clone has just a few counts. This chain connects TRBV6-5 to TRBJ1-5, with D unclear. Germline V gene lookup returns CDR1 MNHEY and CDR2 SVGAGI. Trimming shortened V by 5 bases and J by 9 bases, and 11 bases separated the two germline ends. The CDR3 consists of 12 residues. The DNA of the CDR3 is TGTGCCAGCAGTAAACAGATCGGGCCCCAGCATTTT. Protein product: CASSKQIGPQHF.

The rearrangement joins TRBV11-2 to TRBJ1-1; no clear D. V was shortened by 0 bases and J by 5 bases, with 13 bases between the two germline ends. CDR1 is SGHAT, CDR2 FQNNGV, per germline. This CDR3 contains 15 residues. DNA for the CDR3: TGTGCCAGCAGCTTAGATTTCGCACCCGAGACTGAAGCTTTCTTT. Amino acid sequence: CASSLDFAPETEAFF.

V gene TRBV5-6 combines with J gene TRBJ1-2; D is ambiguous. Germline V gene sequence: CDR1 SGHDT, CDR2 YYEEEE. Deletions cut 4 bases from V and 5 bases from J, with 6 bases between. This CDR3 has 11 residues. In DNA, the CDR3 is TGTGCCAGCAGCCGTCTTTATGGCTACACCTTC. This codes for CASSRLYGYTF. Filled out from reference TRBV5-6 and TRBJ1-2, the complete variable domain reads DAGVTQSPTHLIKTRGQQVTLRCSPKSGHDTVSWYQQALGQGPQFIFQYYEEEERQRGNFPDRFSGHQFPNYSSELNVNALLLGDSALYLCASSRLYGYTFGSGTRLTVV.

The V and J genes are TRBV6-5 and TRBJ2-6, with a possible D match to TRBD2 (6 bases). V was pared by 8 bases and J by 4 bases, with 15 bases between. Germline CDR1 and CDR2: MNHEY and SVGAGI. This CDR3 spans 15 amino acids. CDR3 DNA: TGTGCCAGCTCCCGGGGGATTACGGGGGCCAACGTCCTGACTTTC. Its translation: CASSRGITGANVLTF.

This chain uses TRBV28 with TRBJ1-6; 9 nucleotides agree with TRBD1. CDR1 and CDR2 from the germline V gene are MDHEN and SYDVKM. The length of the CDR3 is 14 residues. With 8 bases clipped from V and 8 bases from J, the junction kept 7 bases outside the gene matches. For the CDR3, the DNA is TGTGCCAGCCGCAGACAGGGGGACCATTCACCCCTCCACTTT. Protein: CASRRQGDHSPLHF.

V usage is TRBV5-1 and J usage is TRBJ2-1; 14 bases match TRBD2. The germline CDR1 and CDR2 sequences are SGHRS and YFSETQ. V lost 3 bases and J lost 5; bases outside the gene matches: 10. The length of the CDR3 is 18 residues. DNA for the CDR3: TGCGCCAGCAGCTCGGACCGACTAGCGGGAGGGGGCCACAATGAGCAGTTCTTC. It specifies CASSSDRLAGGGHNEQFF.

This sequence joins TRBV6-2 or TRBV6-3 and TRBJ2-5; D remains unclear. Germline CDR1 and CDR2: MNHEY and SVGEGT. Deletions cut 6 bases from V and 4 bases from J, with 6 bases between. The CDR3 consists of 11 residues. CDR3 nucleotides: TGTGCCAGCAGCTTTATAGAGACCCAGTACTTC. This sequence encodes CASSFIETQYF.

The V and J genes are TRBV24-1 and TRBJ2-1; 9 nucleotides align to TRBD2. Per the germline V gene, CDR1 is KGHDR and CDR2 is SFDVKD. J gave up 3 bases and V 7 bases, and 6 bases lay outside the gene matches. This CDR3 is built from 15 residues. CDR3 residues: CATSLAGTSYNEQFF. The CDR3 coding sequence is TGTGCCACCAGCCTAGCGGGAACCAGCTACAATGAGCAGTTCTTC.

This clone was picked up a small number of times. This chain joins TRBV2 and TRBJ1-5; no clear D gene. The ends were cut back, 4 bases at V and 0 bases at J, with 7 bases in the middle. The germline V gene encodes CDR1 SNHLY and CDR2 FYNNEI. The CDR3 sequence is 14 residues long. In nucleotides, the CDR3 is TGTGCCAGCAGTGTCGTCCTTAGCAATCAGCCCCAGCATTTT. Translation gives CASSVVLSNQPQHF.

The chain couples TRBV4-2 to TRBJ1-6; TRBD1 might be the D (6 bases). Germline assignment: CDR1 LGHNA and CDR2 YNFKEQ. V lost 0 bases to trimming and J lost 9 bases, with 18 bases between them. This CDR3 is 17 amino acids long. CDR3 region: CASSQDPRGGAPSPLHF. The DNA of the CDR3 is TGTGCCAGCAGCCAAGATCCACGCGGGGGCGCCCCTTCACCCCTCCACTTT.

The rearrangement uses TRBV9 and TRBJ2-5, with 10 bases identical to TRBD2. Germline trimming cut 4 bases from V and 1 base from J; bases unmatched to any gene: 4. CDR1 and CDR2 (germline): SGDLS, YYNGEE. The CDR3 consists of 15 residues. The CDR3: CASSPSGRAQETQYF. The CDR3 DNA reads as TGTGCCAGCAGCCCCAGCGGGAGGGCCCAAGAGACCCAGTACTTC.

The chain has TRBV28 and TRBJ1-3; maybe TRBD1 (5 bases). Trimming stripped 2 bases from V and 3 bases from J, with 11 bases between. This CDR3 is built from 15 residues. Germline V gives CDR1 MDHEN, CDR2 SYDVKM. CDR3 sequence reads: CASSLEGEVGNTIYF. The CDR3 DNA reads TGTGCCAGCAGTTTAGAAGGGGAGGTTGGAAACACCATATATTTT. Based on the CDR3 plus reference TRBV28 and TRBJ1-3, the full variable domain is DVKVTQSSRYLVKRTGEKVFLECVQDMDHENMFWYRQDPGLGLRLIYFSYDVKMKEKGDIPEGYSVSREKKERFSLILESASTNQTSMYLCASSLEGEVGNTIYFGEGSWLTVV.